The sequence of this TCR beta chain was determined in a study of control samples from healthy donors and cancer patients. V lost 5 bases to trimming and J lost 2 bases, with 6 bases between them. CDR3 size: 12 residues. Germline V gives CDR1 SGHDT, CDR2 YYEEEE. Only in-frame clones appear in the TCRdb table, and some are missing; sequencing was by immunoSEQ multiplex PCR. The data show 130,000 to 150,000 clones, under 95% seen once. This TCR derives from a man in his late teens or twenties in good health. The sequencing sample was made of blood. The chain joins TRBV5-6 to TRBJ2-3; no clear D gene. The CDR3 protein is CASSGNTDTQYF. CDR3 in DNA: TGTGCCAGCAGTGGGAACACAGATACGCAGTATTTT.